These T cell receptor beta chains were read from a single sample in a study of T cells in Graves' hyperthyroidism and ophthalmopathy. TCRdb processed the multiplex PCR reads anew with MiXCR; each CDR3 protein has one entry. The table includes under 350,000 distinct CDR3 sequences, 18% detected once. The specimen sequenced was blood. These receptors all stem from a woman between 50 and 59 years old with Graves' hyperthyroidism. Both conserved end residues are part of each CDR3. A D gene is named only where the DNA matches it firmly. The size of a clone is reported for some rows only, either as once, few or many, or as a class for expanded clones.

J gene	clone size	V gene	D gene	CDR3 length	CDR3 DNA	CDR3 protein
TRBJ2-2	NA	TRBV7-8	NA	14	TGTGCCAGCAGCCCAGGAGGGGTTGCCGGGGAGCTGTTTTTT	CASSPGGVAGELFF
TRBJ1-2	NA	TRBV20-1	NA	14	TGCAGTGCTAGCGAACAGGGAACGGACTATGGCTACACCTTC	CSASEQGTDYGYTF
TRBJ2-3	few	TRBV5-1	TRBD2	16	TGCGCCAGCAGCATGACTAGCGGGGACCTCACAGATACGCAGTATTTT	CASSMTSGDLTDTQYF
TRBJ1-2	NA	TRBV6-5	NA	14	TGTGCCAGCAGTTACTCGAATGGGGCTGAGGGCTACACCTTC	CASSYSNGAEGYTF
TRBJ2-1	few	TRBV20-1	NA	14	TGCAGTGCTAGAGATCAACTAGCCCCCAATGAGCAGTTCTTC	CSARDQLAPNEQFF
TRBJ2-6	NA	TRBV5-1	NA	16	TGTGCCAGCAGCACAGGACGGGTCTCTGGGGCCAACGTCCTGACTTTC	CASSTGRVSGANVLTF
TRBJ2-5	many	TRBV7-8	NA	13	TGTGCCAGCAGCTTATCAGGGATAGAGACCCAGTACTTC	CASSLSGIETQYF
TRBJ1-6	few	TRBV2	TRBD1	14	TGTGCCAGCAGAGAGGGGACAGGGGATTCACCCCTCCACTTT	CASREGTGDSPLHF
TRBJ2-5	NA	TRBV15	TRBD2	17	TGTGCCACCAGCAGAGTCCCTCGCGGGGACTATCAAGAGACCCAGTACTTC	CATSRVPRGDYQETQYF
TRBJ2-1	NA	TRBV20-1	NA	14	TGCAGTGCCCCCAAGGCCTCGAGGGAGAATGAGCAGTTCTTC	CSAPKASRENEQFF
TRBJ1-4	few	TRBV7-9	NA	13	TGTGCCAGCAGCTTAGCTCTGGGTGAAAAACTGTTTTTT	CASSLALGEKLFF
TRBJ2-1	NA	TRBV12-3/TRBV12-4	NA	15	TGTGCCAGCAAGCTTTTAAGGCAGGCAAATGGTGAGCAGTTCTTC	CASKLLRQANGEQFF